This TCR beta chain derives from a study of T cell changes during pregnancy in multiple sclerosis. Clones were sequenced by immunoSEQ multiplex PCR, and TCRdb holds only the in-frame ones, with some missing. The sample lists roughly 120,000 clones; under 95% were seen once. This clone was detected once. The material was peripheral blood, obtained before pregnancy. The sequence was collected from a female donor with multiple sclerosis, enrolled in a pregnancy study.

The CDR3 sequence: CASSLGRSILRENEQFF. The CDR3 DNA reads TGTGCCAGCAGCTTGGGTCGATCGATCCTGAGGGAAAATGAGCAGTTCTTC. The chain uses TRBV7-2 and TRBJ2-1, with D possibly matching TRBD2 (5 bases). The CDR3 spans 17 residues. V was clipped by 3 bases and J by 7 bases, with 22 bases between them. CDR1 is SGHTA and CDR2 is FQGNSA in the germline V gene.